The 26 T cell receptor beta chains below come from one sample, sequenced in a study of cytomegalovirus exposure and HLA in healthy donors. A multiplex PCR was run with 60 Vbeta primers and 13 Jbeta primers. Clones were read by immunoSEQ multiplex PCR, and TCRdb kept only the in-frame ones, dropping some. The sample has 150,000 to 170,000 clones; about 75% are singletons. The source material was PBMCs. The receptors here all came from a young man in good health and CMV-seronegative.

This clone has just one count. CDR3 bases: TGTGCCAGCAGTTACTCGACTCCGATAGAAGCTTTCTTT. This sequence encodes CASSYSTPIEAFF. The chain carries TRBV6-6 and TRBJ1-1; D gene ambiguous. CDR1 is MNHNY and CDR2 is SVGAGI in the germline V gene (reference sequence). V lost 0 bases to trimming and J lost 8 bases, with 10 bases between them. The CDR3 consists of 13 residues.

The CDR3 here is CASSPGSLADNSNQPQHF. The DNA of the CDR3 is TGCGCCAGCAGCCCCGGGAGCCTCGCGGATAATAGCAATCAGCCCCAGCATTTT. This chain uses TRBV10-1 with TRBJ1-5; the D is unclear. The V gene's germline CDR1 is WNHNN and CDR2 SYGVQD (reference sequence). Trimming stripped 6 bases from V and 0 bases from J, with 21 bases between. This CDR3 has 18 residues.

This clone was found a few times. For the CDR3, the DNA is TGTGCCAGTAGTATGGGCGGGAGACTCACAGATACGCAGTATTTT. Residues: CASSMGGRLTDTQYF. The chain combines TRBV19 with TRBJ2-3; 7 nucleotides line up with TRBD2. The CDR3 has 15 residues. CDR1 LNHDA and CDR2 SQIVND come from the germline V gene (reference sequence). J was trimmed by 2 bases and V by 3 bases; bases with no gene match: 5.

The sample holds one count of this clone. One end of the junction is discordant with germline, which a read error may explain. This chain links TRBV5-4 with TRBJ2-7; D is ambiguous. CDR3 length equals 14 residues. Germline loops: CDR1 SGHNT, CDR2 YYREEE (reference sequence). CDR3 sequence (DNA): TGTGCCAGCACCTTGGCAGGTCTATCCTACGAGCAGTACTTC. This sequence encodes CASTLAGLSYEQYF.

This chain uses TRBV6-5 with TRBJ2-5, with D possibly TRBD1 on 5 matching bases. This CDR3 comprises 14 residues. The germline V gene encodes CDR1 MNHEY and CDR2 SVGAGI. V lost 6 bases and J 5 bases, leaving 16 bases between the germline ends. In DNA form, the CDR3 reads TGTGCCAGCAGCCCTGGGGCGTCCGGGGAGACCCAGTACTTC. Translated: CASSPGASGETQYF.

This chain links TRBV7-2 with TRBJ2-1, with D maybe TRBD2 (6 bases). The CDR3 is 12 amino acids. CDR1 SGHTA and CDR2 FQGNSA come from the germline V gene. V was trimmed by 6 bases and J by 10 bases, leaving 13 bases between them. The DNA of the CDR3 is TGTGCCAGCAGTAGGGGAGGTCGGGAGCAGTTCTTC. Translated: CASSRGGREQFF.

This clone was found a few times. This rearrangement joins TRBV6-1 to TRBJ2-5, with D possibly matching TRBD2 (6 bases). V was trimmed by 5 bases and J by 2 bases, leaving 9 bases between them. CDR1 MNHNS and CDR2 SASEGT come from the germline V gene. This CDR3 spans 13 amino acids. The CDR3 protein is CASSLAAQETQYF. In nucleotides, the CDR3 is TGTGCCAGCAGTTTAGCGGCTCAAGAGACCCAGTACTTC.

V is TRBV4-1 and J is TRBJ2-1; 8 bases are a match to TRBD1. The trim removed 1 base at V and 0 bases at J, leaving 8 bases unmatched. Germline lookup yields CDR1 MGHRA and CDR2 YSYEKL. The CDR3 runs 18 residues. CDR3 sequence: CASSQVGLGTGSYNEQFF. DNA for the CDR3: TGCGCCAGCAGCCAAGTCGGGCTGGGGACAGGCTCCTACAATGAGCAGTTCTTC.

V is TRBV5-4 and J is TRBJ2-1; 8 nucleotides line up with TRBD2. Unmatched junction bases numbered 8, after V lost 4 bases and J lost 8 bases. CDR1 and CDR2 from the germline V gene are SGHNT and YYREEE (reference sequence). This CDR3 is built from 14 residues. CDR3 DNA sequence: TGTGCCAGCAGCCGGGAGGGGCGGATAGATGAGCAGTTCTTC. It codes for CASSREGRIDEQFF.

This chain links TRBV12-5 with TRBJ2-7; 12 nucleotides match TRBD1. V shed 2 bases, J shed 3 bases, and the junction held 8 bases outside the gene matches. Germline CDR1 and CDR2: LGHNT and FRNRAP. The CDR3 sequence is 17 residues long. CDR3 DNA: TGTGCTAGTGGTTTGAGGGGAGGGACAGGGGGCCACTACGAGCAGTACTTC. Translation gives CASGLRGGTGGHYEQYF.

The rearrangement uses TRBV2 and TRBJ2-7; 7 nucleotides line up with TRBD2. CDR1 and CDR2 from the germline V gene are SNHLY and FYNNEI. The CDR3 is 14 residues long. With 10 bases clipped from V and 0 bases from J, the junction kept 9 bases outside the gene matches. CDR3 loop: CATNSGTTSYEQYF. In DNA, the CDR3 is TGTGCCACCAATTCCGGGACTACCTCCTACGAGCAGTACTTC.

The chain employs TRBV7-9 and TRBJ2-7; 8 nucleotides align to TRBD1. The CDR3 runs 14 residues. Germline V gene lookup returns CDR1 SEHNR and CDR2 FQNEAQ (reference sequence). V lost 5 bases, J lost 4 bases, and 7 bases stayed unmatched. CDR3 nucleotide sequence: TGTGCCAGCAGCCCTCGGGACAGGAGATACGAGCAGTACTTC. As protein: CASSPRDRRYEQYF.

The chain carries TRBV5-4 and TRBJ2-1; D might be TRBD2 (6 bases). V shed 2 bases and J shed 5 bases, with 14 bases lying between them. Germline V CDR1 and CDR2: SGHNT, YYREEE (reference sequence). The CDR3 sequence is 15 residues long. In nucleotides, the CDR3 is TGTGCCAGCAGCTTCGGCGGGATCGGAGACAATGAGCAGTTCTTC. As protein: CASSFGGIGDNEQFF.

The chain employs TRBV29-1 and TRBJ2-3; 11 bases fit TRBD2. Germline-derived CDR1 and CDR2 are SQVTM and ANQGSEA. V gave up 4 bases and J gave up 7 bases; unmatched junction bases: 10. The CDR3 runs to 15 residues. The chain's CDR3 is CSVAPTSGTYNTQYF. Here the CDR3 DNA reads TGCAGCGTTGCCCCGACTAGCGGGACCTATAATACGCAGTATTTT.

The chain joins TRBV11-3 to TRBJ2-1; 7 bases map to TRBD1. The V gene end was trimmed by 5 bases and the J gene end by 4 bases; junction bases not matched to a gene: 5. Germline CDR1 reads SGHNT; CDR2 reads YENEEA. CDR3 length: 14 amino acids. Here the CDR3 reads CASSQGETYNEQFF. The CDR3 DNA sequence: TGTGCCAGCAGCCAGGGGGAGACTTACAATGAGCAGTTCTTC.

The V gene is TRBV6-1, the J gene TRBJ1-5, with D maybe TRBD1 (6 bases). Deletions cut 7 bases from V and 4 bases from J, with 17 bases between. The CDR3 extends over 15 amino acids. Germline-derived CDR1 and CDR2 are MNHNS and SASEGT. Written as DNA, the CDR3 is TGTGCCAGCACCAGTCAGGGGATAAGTAATCAGCCCCAGCATTTT. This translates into CASTSQGISNQPQHF.

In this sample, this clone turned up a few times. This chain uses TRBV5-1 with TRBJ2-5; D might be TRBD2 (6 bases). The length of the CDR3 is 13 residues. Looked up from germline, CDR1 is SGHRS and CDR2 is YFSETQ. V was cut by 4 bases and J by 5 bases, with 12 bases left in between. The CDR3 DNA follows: TGCGCCAGCAGCCTTTGGGGGGTCGAGACCCAGTACTTC. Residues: CASSLWGVETQYF.

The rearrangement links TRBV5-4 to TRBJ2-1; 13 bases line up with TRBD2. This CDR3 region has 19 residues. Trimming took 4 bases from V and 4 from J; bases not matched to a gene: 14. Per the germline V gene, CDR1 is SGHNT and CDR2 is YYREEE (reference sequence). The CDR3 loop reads CASSPSRRGLAGAYNEQFF. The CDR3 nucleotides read TGTGCCAGCAGCCCCTCACGTCGTGGACTAGCGGGAGCTTACAATGAGCAGTTCTTC.

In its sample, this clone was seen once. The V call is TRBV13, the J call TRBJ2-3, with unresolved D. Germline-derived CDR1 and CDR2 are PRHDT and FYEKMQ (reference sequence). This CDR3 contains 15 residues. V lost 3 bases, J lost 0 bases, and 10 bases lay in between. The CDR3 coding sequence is TGTGCCAGCAGCTTCGGTGTCCGGAGCACAGATACGCAGTATTTT. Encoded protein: CASSFGVRSTDTQYF.

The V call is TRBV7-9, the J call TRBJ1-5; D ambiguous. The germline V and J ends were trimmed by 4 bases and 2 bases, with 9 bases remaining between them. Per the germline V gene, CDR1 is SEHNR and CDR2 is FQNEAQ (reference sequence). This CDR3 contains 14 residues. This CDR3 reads CASSWTGGNQPQHF. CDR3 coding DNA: TGTGCCAGCAGCTGGACCGGGGGCAATCAGCCCCAGCATTTT.

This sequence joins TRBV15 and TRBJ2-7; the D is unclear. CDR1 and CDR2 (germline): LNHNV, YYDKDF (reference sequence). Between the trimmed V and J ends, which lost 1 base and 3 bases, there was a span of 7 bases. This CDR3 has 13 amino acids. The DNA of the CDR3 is TGTGCCACCAGCAGAGCCCCCGGCTACGAGCAGTACTTC. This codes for CATSRAPGYEQYF.

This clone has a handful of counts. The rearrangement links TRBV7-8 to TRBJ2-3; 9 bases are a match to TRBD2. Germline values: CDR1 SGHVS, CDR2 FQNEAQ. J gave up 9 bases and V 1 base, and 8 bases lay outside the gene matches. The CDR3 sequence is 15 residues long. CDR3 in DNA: TGTGCCAGCAGCTTAGGGGCGGGAGGGCTTGGAACGCAGTATTTT. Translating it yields CASSLGAGGLGTQYF.

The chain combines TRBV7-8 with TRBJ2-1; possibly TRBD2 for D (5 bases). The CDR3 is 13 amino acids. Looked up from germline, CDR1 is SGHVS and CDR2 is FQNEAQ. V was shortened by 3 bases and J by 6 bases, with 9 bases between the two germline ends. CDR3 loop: CASSLEGLNEQFF. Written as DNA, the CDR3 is TGTGCCAGCAGCTTGGAAGGACTCAATGAGCAGTTCTTC.

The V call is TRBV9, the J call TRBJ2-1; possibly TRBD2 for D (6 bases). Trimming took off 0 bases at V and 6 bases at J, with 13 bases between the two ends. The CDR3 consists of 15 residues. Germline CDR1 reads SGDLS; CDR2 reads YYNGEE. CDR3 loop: CASSVAGDEGNEQFF. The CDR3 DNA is TGTGCCAGCAGCGTAGCGGGAGACGAGGGCAATGAGCAGTTCTTC.

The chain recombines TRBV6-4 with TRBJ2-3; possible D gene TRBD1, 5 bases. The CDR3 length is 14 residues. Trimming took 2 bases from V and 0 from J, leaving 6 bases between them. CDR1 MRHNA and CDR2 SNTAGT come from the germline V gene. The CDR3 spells CASSDRGSTDTQYF. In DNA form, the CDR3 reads TGTGCCAGCAGTGACAGGGGCAGCACAGATACGCAGTATTTT.

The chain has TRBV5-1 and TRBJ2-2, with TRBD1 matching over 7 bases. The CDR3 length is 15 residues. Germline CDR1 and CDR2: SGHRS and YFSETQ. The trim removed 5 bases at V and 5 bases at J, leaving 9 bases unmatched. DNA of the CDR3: TGCGCCAGCAGACAGGGACAGCTTATGACCGGGGAGCTGTTTTTT. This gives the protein CASRQGQLMTGELFF.